This T cell receptor beta chain was found in a study of CD8 T cells in Susac syndrome. It was healthy donors who served as the controls, matched for age and sex. Reverse transcription of roughly 0.5 to 1 ug RNA was performed with random hexamers. TCRdb passed the immunoSEQ multiplex PCR reads through MiXCR, listing each CDR3 protein once. The sample lists 45,000 or so distinct CDR3 sequences, approximately 93% occurring once. Sequenced material: CD8+ T cells from PBMCs. The source of this sequence is a human donor in good health.

CDR3 sequence: CAISEAGGAYEQFF. For the CDR3, the DNA is TGTGCCATCAGTGAGGCGGGAGGGGCGTATGAGCAGTTCTTC. The chain carries TRBV10-3 and TRBJ2-1; 9 bases match TRBD2. Germline trimming cut 2 bases from V and 8 bases from J; bases unmatched to any gene: 4. The CDR3 is 14 amino acids. The germline gives CDR1 ENHRY, CDR2 SYGVKD.